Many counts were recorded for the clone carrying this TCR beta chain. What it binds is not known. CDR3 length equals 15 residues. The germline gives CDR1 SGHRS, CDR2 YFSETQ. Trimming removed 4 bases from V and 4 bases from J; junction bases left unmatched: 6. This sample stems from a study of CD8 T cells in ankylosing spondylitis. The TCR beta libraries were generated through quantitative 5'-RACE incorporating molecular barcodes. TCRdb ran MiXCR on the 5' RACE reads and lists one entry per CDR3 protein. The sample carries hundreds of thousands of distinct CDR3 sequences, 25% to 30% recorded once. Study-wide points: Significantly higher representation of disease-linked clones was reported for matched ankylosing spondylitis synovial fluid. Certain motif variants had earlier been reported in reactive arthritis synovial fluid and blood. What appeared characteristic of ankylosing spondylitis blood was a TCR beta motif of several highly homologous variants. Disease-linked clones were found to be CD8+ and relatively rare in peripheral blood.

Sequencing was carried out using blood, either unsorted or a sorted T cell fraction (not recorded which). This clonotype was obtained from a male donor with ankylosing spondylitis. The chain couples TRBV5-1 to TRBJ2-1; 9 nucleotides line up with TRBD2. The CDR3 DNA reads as TGCGCCAGCAGCCTAGGACTAGCGAGGTACAATGAGCAGTTCTTC. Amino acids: CASSLGLARYNEQFF.